Shown below are 3 T cell receptor beta chains from a single sample sequenced in a study of cytomegalovirus exposure and HLA in healthy donors. Libraries were prepared by immunoSEQ multiplex PCR; TCRdb keeps only in-frame clonotypes and omits some of them. The data hold some 150,000 clones, with about 87% observed a single time. The specimen sequenced was PBMCs. These receptors all come from a woman aged 30 to 39 in good health and CMV-seropositive.

Notes on this clone: An end of the junction differs from the germline gene, which may be a read error. The chain is built from TRBV30 and TRBJ1-5, with a possible D match to TRBD1 (6 bases). The V gene's germline CDR1 is GTSNPN and CDR2 SVGIG (reference sequence). The CDR3 spans 14 residues. CDR3 in amino acids: CAWSVGQGNLPQHF. CDR3 coding DNA: TGTGCCTGGAGTGTGGGGCAGGGGAATCTGCCCCAGCATTTT.

V is TRBV29-1 and J is TRBJ1-4; no clear D. There are 14 residues in the CDR3. V lost 4 bases to trimming and J lost 8 bases, with 17 bases between them. CDR1 is SQVTM, CDR2 ANQGSEA, per germline. CDR3 amino acids: CSVASGGIGEKLFF. CDR3 DNA: TGCAGCGTTGCATCAGGAGGGATCGGAGAAAAACTGTTTTTT.

This clone was counted a single time. The rearrangement links TRBV27 to TRBJ2-7; D may be TRBD2 (5 bases). V gave up 6 bases and J gave up 0 bases, with 6 bases separating them. This CDR3 comprises 12 residues. Germline V gene lookup returns CDR1 MNHEY and CDR2 SMNVEV (reference sequence). CDR3 protein: CASRGASYEQYF. CDR3 nucleotide sequence: TGTGCCAGCAGGGGAGCCTCCTACGAGCAGTACTTC.